Sequencing of this T cell receptor (beta chain) was carried out in a study of CD8 T cells in Susac syndrome. With V trimmed by 4 bases and J by 5 bases, 9 bases remained unmatched. The length of the CDR3 is 15 residues. Germline-derived CDR1 and CDR2 are KGHDR and SFDVKD. Random hexamers were used to reverse transcribe roughly 0.5 to 1 ug of RNA. TCRdb itself ran the immunoSEQ multiplex PCR reads through MiXCR, one entry per CDR3 protein. The sample includes 130,000 or so distinct CDR3 sequences, about 95% of them seen just once. J is TRBJ2-5 and V is TRBV24-1, with 7 bases lining up with TRBD1. The receptor was derived from a human donor with multiple sclerosis. Material: CD4+ T cells from PBMCs. The CDR3 DNA sequence: TGTGCCACCAGTGAGTCCAGACAGGGAAGGGAGACCCAGTACTTC. This codes for CATSESRQGRETQYF.